These T cell receptor beta chains were read from a single sample in a study of T-cell memory formation after mild COVID-19. TCRdb reprocessed the 5' RACE reads with MiXCR, giving one entry per CDR3 protein. The table lists a few hundred thousand distinct CDR3 sequences, around 16% of them singletons. The sequencing input was PBMCs or a T cell subset sorted from them (not recorded which). These receptors were collected from a man younger than 35 who had mild COVID-19 (a few samples of this study predate the infection). Cell type and time point are not known. Each CDR3 is given with its conserved first and last residue. A D gene is named only where the DNA matches it firmly. Size tells how often a clone was seen (once, few, many) or the class of an expanded clone, and some rows leave it out.

>TRBV7-2|.|TRBD1|TRBJ1-2
TGTGCCAGCAGCGAAGGGGGGACAGGGGCGAACTATGGCTACACCTTC
CASSEGGTGANYGYTF
>TRBV3-1|few|.|TRBJ2-1
TGTGCCAGCAGCCAGGACCCTTCGAGGGAGCAGTTCTTC
CASSQDPSREQFF
>TRBV7-9|few|.|TRBJ2-2
TGTGCCAGCAGCTTAGACGGGGGCGAGGCCGGGGAGCTGTTTTTT
CASSLDGGEAGELFF
>TRBV10-3|few|TRBD1|TRBJ2-3
TGTGCCATCAAGACAGGGTCGGTGGATACGCAGTATTTT
CAIKTGSVDTQYF
>TRBV5-1|few|TRBD2|TRBJ2-2
TGCGCCAGCAGCCTACCGGGACTAGCGGGGGGGCCGCGAATCGGGGAGCTGTTTTTT
CASSLPGLAGGPRIGELFF
>TRBV4-2|few|.|TRBJ1-1
TGTGCCAGCAGCCCCATGGACATGAATGAAGCTTTCTTT
CASSPMDMNEAFF
>TRBV2|few|.|TRBJ2-5
TGTGCCAGCAAGGGGGACCAAGAGACCCAGTACTTC
CASKGDQETQYF
>TRBV12-5|.|TRBD1|TRBJ1-5
TGTGCTAGTGCCGGACAGGGCTTAAATCAGCCCCAGCATTTT
CASAGQGLNQPQHF
>TRBV11-2|.|.|TRBJ1-2
TGTGCCAGCAGCGCAACCCGAGGGGGTGGCTACACCTTC
CASSATRGGGYTF
>TRBV7-2|.|TRBD1|TRBJ2-7
TGTGCCAGCAGCCTGGCCGGGACAGGTCGGTACGAGCAGTACTTC
CASSLAGTGRYEQYF
>TRBV5-6|.|.|TRBJ2-5
TGTGCCAGCAGCTCCGAGGGCTACACCCAAGAGACCCAGTACTTC
CASSSEGYTQETQYF
>TRBV5-1|few|TRBD1|TRBJ1-2
TGCGCCAGCAGCTTGGGGGCCGACAGGGTAGGAGGCTACACCTTC
CASSLGADRVGGYTF
>TRBV7-8|.|.|TRBJ1-1
TGTGCCAGCAGCCCTGGACAGTTCCCAACTGAAGCTTTCTTT
CASSPGQFPTEAFF
>TRBV10-2|many|.|TRBJ2-2
TGCGCCAGCAGTGAGTCGATGGGGGTTGTCACCGGGGAGCTGTTTTTT
CASSESMGVVTGELFF